This T cell receptor (beta chain) was obtained from a study of T cells after yellow fever vaccination. Study-level points and caveats: Clonotype sharing between CD4 and CD8 compartments was small.

Remarks on this clonotype: What it binds is unknown.

MiXCR, applied by TCRdb to the 5' RACE reads, yields one record per CDR3 protein. Altogether 500,000 to 650,000 distinct CDR3 sequences are present, about 14% being singletons, with the ten largest covering roughly an eighth. This clonotype was obtained from a man aged 25-45 years who received the YFV17D yellow fever vaccine. Sequenced material: PBMCs, taken on the day of the yellow fever booster vaccination.

CDR3 DNA sequence: TGCGCCAGTAAAGCCGCGACCACCGGGGAGCTGTTTTTT. Amino acids: CASKAATTGELFF. V is TRBV5-1 and J is TRBJ2-2; D is unresolved. The CDR3 is 13 residues long. CDR1 is SGHRS and CDR2 is YFSETQ in the germline V gene. Trimming shortened V by 8 bases and J by 4 bases, and 12 bases separated the two germline ends.